A selection of T cell receptor beta chains follows, all from one sample in a study of naive CD8 T cells in extremely preterm neonates. Sequencing used immunoSEQ multiplex PCR; TCRdb keeps in-frame clones, though not all of them. In the table there are about 4,800 clones, 97% of which are singletons. Sequences were obtained from naive CD8+ T cells from cord blood. The origin of the receptors is a newborn in good health. The CDR3 runs from the conserved cysteine through the conserved F or W. D genes are given only for firm matches. The size field is filled for only some rows; it gives once, few, many or a size class.

v_gene	j_gene	d_gene	abundance	CDR3aa	CDR3nt
TRBV9	TRBJ1-5	NA	NA	CASSASVRGDSNQPQHF	TGTGCCAGCAGCGCAAGCGTCCGGGGGGATAGCAATCAGCCCCAGCATTTT
TRBV20-1	TRBJ1-2	TRBD1	NA	CRADRANGYTF	TGCAGGGCGGACAGGGCAAATGGCTACACCTTC
TRBV9	TRBJ2-1	TRBD2	NA	CASNLRKEGTSVYNEQFF	TGTGCCAGCAACCTAAGAAAGGAGGGGACTAGCGTGTACAATGAGCAGTTCTTC
TRBV5-1	TRBJ1-2	NA	once	CASSLAPGDYGYTF	TGCGCCAGCAGCTTGGCCCCAGGGGACTATGGCTACACCTTC
TRBV9	TRBJ1-1	NA	NA	CASSVQQEGHTEAFF	TGTGCCAGCAGCGTACAACAGGAGGGTCACACTGAAGCTTTCTTT
TRBV5-1	TRBJ2-3	NA	NA	CASSSNGFGTDTQYF	TGCGCCAGCAGCTCCAATGGGTTCGGGACAGATACGCAGTATTTT
TRBV11-2	TRBJ1-1	NA	NA	CASSSGTEAFF	TGTGCCAGCAGCTCCGGGACAGAAGCTTTCTTT
TRBV11-2	TRBJ2-3	TRBD2	NA	CASSAGTSGTDTQYF	TGTGCCAGCAGCGCAGGCACTAGCGGCACAGATACGCAGTATTTT
TRBV30	TRBJ1-1	NA	NA	CAWSVQGNTEAFF	TGTGCCTGGAGTGTACAGGGTAACACTGAAGCTTTCTTT
TRBV10-3	TRBJ2-1	NA	NA	CAISEAGLLNNEQFF	TGTGCCATCAGTGAGGCCGGACTCCTAAACAATGAGCAGTTCTTC
TRBV4-1	TRBJ2-7	TRBD1	NA	CASSQTYLDRGYEQYF	TGCGCCAGCAGCCAGACTTACTTAGACAGGGGCTACGAGCAGTACTTC
TRBV5-1	TRBJ2-1	NA	NA	CASSSTGDEQFF	TGCGCCAGCAGCTCCACAGGAGATGAGCAGTTCTTC
TRBV10-3	TRBJ2-7	NA	NA	CAISESIESSYEQYF	TGTGCCATCAGTGAGTCGATAGAGAGCTCCTACGAGCAGTACTTC
TRBV6-1	TRBJ2-2	NA	NA	CASGSSGSGELFF	TGTGCCAGCGGGTCCTCGGGGTCCGGGGAGCTGTTTTTT
TRBV5-4	TRBJ2-7	NA	NA	CASSLAFEGLSYEQYF	TGTGCCAGCAGCTTGGCGTTTGAGGGTTTATCCTACGAGCAGTACTTC
TRBV25-1	TRBJ1-4	NA	NA	CASSELEKLFF	TGTGCCAGCAGTGAATTAGAAAAACTGTTTTTT
TRBV2	TRBJ2-1	TRBD2	NA	CASRRGGDNEQFF	TGTGCCAGCAGGCGCGGGGGGGACAATGAGCAGTTCTTC
TRBV19	TRBJ2-3	TRBD1	NA	CASSIIGGAGSTDTQYF	TGTGCCAGTAGTATAATAGGGGGCGCGGGTAGCACAGATACGCAGTATTTT
TRBV11-2	TRBJ2-3	TRBD2	NA	CASSFSPLAGATDTQYF	TGTGCCAGCAGCTTTTCGCCCCTAGCGGGGGCTACAGATACGCAGTATTTT
TRBV29-1	TRBJ2-7	NA	NA	CSVRTGSSYEQYF	TGCAGCGTCCGGACGGGGAGCTCCTACGAGCAGTACTTC
TRBV4-1	TRBJ2-5	TRBD2	NA	CASSQAGLAGGPLETQYF	TGCGCCAGCAGCCAGGCGGGTTTAGCGGGGGGGCCGCTGGAGACCCAGTACTTC
TRBV27	TRBJ2-1	NA	NA	CASSLGRDLSYNEQFF	TGTGCCAGCAGTCTCGGTCGGGATCTTTCCTACAATGAGCAGTTCTTC
TRBV30	TRBJ1-3	TRBD1	NA	CAWSVGTVLGNTIYF	TGTGCCTGGAGTGTAGGGACAGTACTTGGAAACACCATATATTTT